Listed here are 13 T cell receptor beta chains from one sample, sequenced in a study of CD8 T cells in Susac syndrome. Random hexamers were used to reverse transcribe the RNA input (about 0.45 to 1 ug). TCRdb reprocessed the immunoSEQ multiplex PCR reads with MiXCR, giving one entry per CDR3 protein. The sample lists around 170,000 distinct CDR3 sequences, 95% occurring once. Sequenced material: CD8+ T cells from PBMCs. The receptors here all came from a human donor with Susac syndrome.

The chain uses TRBV2 and TRBJ2-2; TRBD2 matches 13 bases. Germline lookup yields CDR1 SNHLY and CDR2 FYNNEI. This CDR3 has 16 amino acids. V shed 6 bases and J 4 bases; nucleotides not matched to a gene: 5. The CDR3 DNA sequence: TGTGCCAGCAGCGAACTAGCGGGGGGGCCCACCGGGGAGCTGTTTTTT. Protein: CASSELAGGPTGELFF.

The rearrangement joins TRBV2 to TRBJ1-1; D is ambiguous. The CDR3 loop spans 13 amino acids. CDR1 and CDR2 from the germline V gene are SNHLY and FYNNEI. Trimming took off 2 bases at V and 1 base at J, with 5 bases between the two ends. CDR3 sequence (DNA): TGTGCCAGCAGTGAATGGCAGAACACTGAAGCTTTCTTT. This sequence encodes CASSEWQNTEAFF.

The V call is TRBV18, the J call TRBJ2-5; D is unclear. The V and J ends lost 6 bases and 5 bases respectively, with 19 bases between them. CDR3 length equals 15 residues. CDR1 is KGHSH, CDR2 LQKENI, per germline. CDR3: CASSPDVGSEETQYF. CDR3 in DNA: TGTGCCAGCTCCCCAGACGTTGGCAGTGAGGAGACCCAGTACTTC. Drawing the rest from reference TRBV18 and TRBJ2-5, the complete variable domain is NAGVMQNPRHLVRRRGQEARLRCSPMKGHSHVYWYRQLPEEGLKFMVYLQKENIIDESGMPKERFSAEFPKEGPSILRIQQVVRGDSAAYFCASSPDVGSEETQYFGPGTRLLVL.

The chain has TRBV29-1 and TRBJ1-5; TRBD1 is a possible D gene (6 bases). The V end was cut by 6 bases, the J end by 1 base, with 10 bases between. Germline lookup yields CDR1 SQVTM and CDR2 ANQGSEA. This CDR3 has 13 amino acids. The CDR3 DNA follows: TGCAGCGTCGCGGGGGCCAGCAATCAGCCCCAGCATTTT. Protein: CSVAGASNQPQHF. Using reference TRBV29-1 and TRBJ1-5 for the parts outside the CDR3, the full variable domain is SAVISQKPSRDICQRGTSLTIQCQVDSQVTMMFWYRQQPGQSLTLIATANQGSEATYESGFVIDKFPISRPNLTFSTLTVSNMSPEDSSIYLCSVAGASNQPQHFGDGTRLSIL.

This rearrangement joins TRBV19 to TRBJ2-2; D is possibly TRBD2 (5 bases). V dropped 6 bases and J dropped 1 base, with 12 bases sitting between them. The germline V gene encodes CDR1 LNHDA and CDR2 SQIVND (reference sequence). The CDR3 is 15 residues long. CDR3 DNA sequence: TGTGCCAGTAGAAGCGCTAGCCTGAACACCGGGGAGCTGTTTTTT. Translating it yields CASRSASLNTGELFF. Full variable domain (rest looked up from reference TRBV19 and TRBJ2-2): DGGITQSPKYLFRKEGQNVTLSCEQNLNHDAMYWYRQDPGQGLRLIYYSQIVNDFQKGDIAEGYSVSREKKESFPLTVTSAQKNPTAFYLCASRSASLNTGELFFGEGSRLTVL.

This rearrangement joins TRBV7-3 to TRBJ2-3; 11 bases align to TRBD2. The length of the CDR3 is 13 residues. Germline V gene lookup returns CDR1 SGHTA and CDR2 FQGTGA. The V gene end was trimmed by 6 bases and the J gene end by 5 bases; junction bases not matched to a gene: 1. CDR3 in DNA: TGTGCCAGCAGTAGCGGGGGGGAAGATACGCAGTATTTT. Translated, it gives CASSSGGEDTQYF.

This chain uses TRBV2 with TRBJ2-5, with 9 positions matching TRBD1. The CDR3 spans 14 residues. V lost 5 bases, J lost 5 bases, and 6 bases stayed unmatched. Germline V CDR1 and CDR2: SNHLY, FYNNEI. The DNA of the CDR3 is TGTGCCAGCAGTTTCACAGGGGGCCAGGAGACCCAGTACTTC. This gives the protein CASSFTGGQETQYF.

The CDR3 DNA reads TGTGCCAGCAGTGTAGGACCCCGAGAGGGCTACACCTTC. Encoded protein: CASSVGPREGYTF. V and J are TRBV2 and TRBJ1-2; no reliable D call. Germline CDR1 is SNHLY and CDR2 is FYNNEI. Trimming pared 4 bases from V and 8 bases from J, leaving 14 bases between. The CDR3 has 13 residues.

The gene calls are TRBV27 and TRBJ2-7; a possible D gene is TRBD2 (6 bases). Germline assignment: CDR1 MNHEY and CDR2 SMNVEV (reference sequence). V was shortened by 5 bases and J by 4 bases, with 18 bases between the two germline ends. The CDR3 runs to 15 residues. CDR3 DNA: TGTGCCAGCAGTCTAAGGGCTAGCGATATATACGAGCAGTACTTC. Translating it yields CASSLRASDIYEQYF.

V usage is TRBV20-1 and J usage is TRBJ1-1; no firm D call. This CDR3 is built from 14 residues. CDR1 is DFQATT, CDR2 SNEGSKA, per germline (reference sequence). The V end lost 1 base, the J end lost 3 bases, and 12 bases lay between the germline ends. The CDR3 is CSARVGGYYTEAFF. CDR3 bases: TGCAGTGCTAGAGTGGGAGGATACTACACTGAAGCTTTCTTT.

The chain carries TRBV9 and TRBJ1-1; no clear D gene. The CDR3 contains 14 residues. Germline V gene lookup returns CDR1 SGDLS and CDR2 YYNGEE. The ends were cut back, 3 bases at V and 4 bases at J, with 13 bases in the middle. In DNA form, the CDR3 reads TGTGCCAGCAGCGCCCGATCGGGTGGCACTGAAGCTTTCTTT. It is translated as CASSARSGGTEAFF.

J is TRBJ2-2 and V is TRBV14, with D perhaps TRBD1 (6 bases). CDR1 is SGHDN and CDR2 is FVKESK in the germline V gene. V lost 3 bases and J 7 bases, leaving 15 bases between the germline ends. CDR3 length equals 15 residues. In DNA, the CDR3 is TGTGCCAGCAGCCAGCCGGACAGACCGGACGGGGAGCTGTTTTTT. Translated: CASSQPDRPDGELFF. Using reference TRBV14 and TRBJ2-2 for the parts outside the CDR3, the full variable domain is EAGVTQFPSHSVIEKGQTVTLRCDPISGHDNLYWYRRVMGKEIKFLLHFVKESKQDESGMPNNRFLAERTGGTYSTLKVQPAELEDSGVYFCASSQPDRPDGELFFGEGSRLTVL.

The V and J genes are TRBV9 and TRBJ1-1; 8 bases fit TRBD1. Trimming cost V 4 bases and J 4 bases; bases outside gene matches: 6. Germline CDR1 SGDLS, CDR2 YYNGEE. The CDR3 has 14 amino acids. The CDR3 region is CASSTYDRGTEAFF. The DNA of the CDR3 is TGTGCCAGCAGCACCTACGACAGGGGCACTGAAGCTTTCTTT.